This TCR beta chain was profiled in a study of T cell responses to AZD1222 COVID-19 vaccine. About this clone: Antigen specificity is unknown.

Overall study results and limits: In a largely white British group with more females than males, clonal diversity was possibly underestimated.

Germline V gene data show CDR1 as MNHEY and CDR2 as SVGAGI. The CDR3 has 15 amino acids. Trimming removed 6 bases from V and 0 bases from J, with 15 bases in between. Repertoires were generated with immunoSEQ multiplex PCR, while TCRdb's copy carries only in-frame clones and drops some. Here the sample spans around 72,000 clones, roughly four fifths being singletons. The chain couples TRBV6-5 to TRBJ2-7; D not certain. The source of this sequence is an adult in good health. Material: peripheral blood, obtained on day 0 of AZD1222 vaccination. As DNA, the CDR3 is TGTGCCAGCAGCCTGACAATCACCAGCTCCTACGAGCAGTACTTC. Translating it yields CASSLTITSSYEQYF.